This TCR beta chain was sequenced during a study of T cells in Graves' hyperthyroidism and ophthalmopathy. Study details: Peripheral blood was acquired at first diagnosis, ahead of any therapy whatsoever. General study points: From stable hyperthyroidism, ophthalmopathy was set apart by a 13 V-J model. Among clonotypes expanded in thyroid above 0.001, most were also found in blood.

Researchers took RNA transcripts and amplified the TCR beta CDR3 regions from them. The HTBI primer set drove a first-round RT-PCR of the TCR CDR3. In TCRdb, the multiplex PCR reads were re-called with MiXCR into one record per CDR3 protein. The sample shows over 700,000 distinct CDR3 sequences, around 38% of them seen only once. This clonotype was found many times. Its antigen is currently unknown. Trimming removed 2 bases from V and 5 bases from J, with 15 bases in between. This CDR3 is 14 amino acids long. The V gene's germline CDR1 is SQVTM and CDR2 ANQGSEA. The clonotype originates from a man in his late teens or twenties with Graves' hyperthyroidism. The V and J genes are TRBV29-1 and TRBJ1-1; no reliable D call. The source material was blood. CDR3 protein: CSVESGRERTEAFF. The CDR3, as DNA: TGCAGCGTTGAAAGCGGGAGAGAGAGGACTGAAGCTTTCTTT.